This T cell receptor beta chain appears in the sequencing data of a study of response to subunit inactivated influenza vaccine (dated by TCRdb to 2017 to 2018). Some background on the complete study: Deep quantitative T cell receptor repertoire profiling was used in the study to track responses to a trivalent subunit inactivated influenza vaccine. General findings and caveats noted by the study authors: According to the authors, only a limited number of new T cells may be recruited by each seasonal influenza vaccination.

Library preparation was by RT-PCR. Reads for this sample came from an Illumina HiSeq 2500. The public sequencing data were trimmed at Q25 with fastp and processed into clonotypes with MiXCR by TCRdb, which kept only in-frame beta chains. Every entry covers one CDR3 protein and lists the most common genes and DNA from its rows. Present in this sample are fewer than 750,000 distinct CDR3 sequences, around 15% of which were seen just once. Around 10% of the sample is in the top ten clones. To note about this clonotype: Its antigen is currently not known. It has no much larger one-base neighbor in the sample; base qualities were not kept.

V loses 7 bases of germline sequence and J loses 0 bases, and the interval between the two ends is 10 bases. Including cysteine and phenylalanine, the CDR3 has 14 amino acids. Of all the DNA, just the CDR3 is kept, 42 bases in frame from base 1. Taken from the germline V gene, the CDR1 and CDR2 loops are MDHEN and SYDVKM. Sequenced here: PBMCs from blood, sampled 11 to 12 days after vaccination. The chain couples TRBV28 to TRBJ2-1, with a weak D call of TRBD1 (5 bases match). This TCR was recovered from a man over 45 who received an inactivated influenza vaccine. Donor details come from another sample of the same person, matched by shared clones. At the DNA level, the sequence is TGTGCCAGCAAAAAGGGGCACTCCTACAATGAGCAGTTCTTC. Its translation reads: CASKKGHSYNEQFF.